Reported below is one TCR beta chain. The target antigen is unknown. The germline gives CDR1 MNHEY, CDR2 SVGAGI. The CDR3 has 15 amino acids. V lost 7 bases, J lost 3 bases, and 9 bases stayed unmatched. Using its own MiXCR run on the reads, TCRdb lists one record per CDR3 protein. The table lists some 700,000 distinct CDR3 sequences, roughly 35% of them singletons. This entry comes from a study of T cell repertoires in cytomegalovirus infection. At the level of the study: Both a matching HLA type and CMV infection were indicated by public TCR beta signatures. Findings and caveats of the study: Predominance within the ex vivo response was attributable to HLA-C-restricted CMV-specific TCR beta clonotypes.

Sequenced sample: PBMCs. The gene calls are TRBV6-5 and TRBJ2-1, with 7 bases aligning to TRBD1. This sequence originates from a human donor in good health (CMV status not recorded). Some clones in this sample may be carry-over from other donors' samples. As DNA, the CDR3 is TGTGCCAGCAAGTTCAGGGGACAGAACTACAATGAGCAGTTCTTC. It translates to CASKFRGQNYNEQFF.